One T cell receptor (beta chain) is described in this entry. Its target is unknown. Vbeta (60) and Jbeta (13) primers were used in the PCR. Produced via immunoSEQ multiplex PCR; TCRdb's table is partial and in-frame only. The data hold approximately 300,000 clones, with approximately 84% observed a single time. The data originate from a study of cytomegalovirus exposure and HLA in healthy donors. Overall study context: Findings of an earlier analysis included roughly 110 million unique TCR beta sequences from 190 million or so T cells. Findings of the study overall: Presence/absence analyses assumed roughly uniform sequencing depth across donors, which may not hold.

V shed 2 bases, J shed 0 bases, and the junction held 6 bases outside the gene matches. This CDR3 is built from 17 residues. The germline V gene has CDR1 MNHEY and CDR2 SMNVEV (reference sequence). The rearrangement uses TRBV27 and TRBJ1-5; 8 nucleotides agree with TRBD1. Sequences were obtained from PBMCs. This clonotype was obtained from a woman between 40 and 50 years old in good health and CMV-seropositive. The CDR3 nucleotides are TGTGCCAGCAGTTTAAGACAGGGGCCCCTTAGCAATCAGCCCCAGCATTTT. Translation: CASSLRQGPLSNQPQHF.